A single T cell receptor beta chain is shown here with its context. This clonotype occurred many times. This clone's antigen is unknown. One end of the junction varies from germline; a read error may be responsible. TCRdb records Illumina HiSeq 2000 as the sequencer. TCR beta chain libraries were generated by multiplex PCR amplification. High-throughput sequencing was used to analyze the amplified TCR beta chain products. TCRdb trimmed public reads at Q25 via fastp, called clones via MiXCR and kept in-frame beta chains. Entries are consolidated by CDR3 protein sequence, retaining the most common genes and DNA. Recorded for this sample are 150,000 to 200,000 distinct CDR3 sequences; approximately 33% of them occurred a single time. The ten most abundant clones make up approximately 4.3% of the sample. This entry is derived from a study of breast tumors, draining lymph nodes, adjacent tissues (dated by TCRdb to the mid-2010s). Study-level background: Breast cancer patients provided tumor, adjacent nontumor tissue and axillary lymph nodes, and the study compared the TCR beta repertoires across these three sources. In human breast cancer, the study set out to evaluate how tumor, surrounding tissue and draining lymph node repertoires relate to one another and whether T cells may move between these sites. Study-level results and caveats: Tumor and nontumor tissue repertoires were found to be significantly more similar in luminal-like than in basal-like breast cancer. The conclusion that tumor T cells originate in lymph nodes was presented as consistent with a hypothesis rather than as directly demonstrated. Tumor T-cell repertoires showed less diversity than lymph node repertoires and more diversity than nontumor tissue repertoires, and tumor T-cell repertoires showed preferential V and J gene usage. A scenario in which most tumor T cells derive from the lymph node and then expand within tumor tissue was judged to be consistent with the data.

Lymph node samples came from the axillary draining lymph nodes of breast cancer patients. CDR1 and CDR2, looked up from the germline V gene (reference sequence), are SSHAT and FNYEAQ. The CDR3, cysteine through phenylalanine, is 15 amino acids long. Left in the record is the CDR3 DNA by itself, 45 bases read in frame from the first base. This receptor was obtained from a female donor with breast cancer. Some clones in this sample may be carry-over from other donors' samples. The specimen was axillary lymph node tissue. The chain couples TRBV7-7 to TRBJ2-7, with 7 bases matching TRBD1. The DNA sequence follows: TGTGCTAGCAGCTTAAGACAGGGTGCTCCCTACGAGCAGTACTTC. Translated, this gives CASSLRQGAPYEQYF.